Each of the 23 T cell receptor beta chains below was sequenced from the same sample in a study of Tregs in tolerant kidney transplant recipients. TCRdb's table, derived via immunoSEQ multiplex PCR, lists solely in-frame clones and lacks some. The sample includes around 230,000 clones, 84% of them seen just once. The sequencing input was CD4+ T cells from blood. Receptors were obtained from a human donor in good health.

This sequence joins TRBV2 and TRBJ2-7; 8 nucleotides match TRBD1. The V and J ends lost 6 bases and 3 bases, in that order; junction bases with no gene match: 4. The germline gives CDR1 SNHLY, CDR2 FYNNEI. The CDR3 has 13 residues. The CDR3 region is CASSWDRRYEQYF. CDR3 coding DNA: TGTGCCAGCAGCTGGGACAGGCGCTACGAGCAGTACTTC.

The V and J genes are TRBV25-1 and TRBJ1-4; perhaps TRBD1 as D (6 bases). The V gene's germline CDR1 is MGHDK and CDR2 SYGVNS. Between the trimmed V and J ends, which lost 8 bases and 4 bases, there was a span of 17 bases. The CDR3 consists of 15 residues. The CDR3 reads CASGVGGPYNEKLFF. In DNA, the CDR3 is TGTGCCAGCGGCGTGGGGGGGCCGTATAATGAAAAACTGTTTTTT.

This clone was seen only a few times. The chain uses TRBV6-1 and TRBJ1-2; D is unclear. Trimming stripped 5 bases from V and 5 bases from J, with 12 bases between. The germline CDR1 and CDR2 sequences are MNHNS and SASEGT. The CDR3 consists of 13 residues. CDR3 nucleotides: TGTGCCAGCAGTAAACCGGACCTTTATGGCTACACCTTC. Its protein is CASSKPDLYGYTF.

The chain couples TRBV27 to TRBJ1-2; 7 nucleotides align to TRBD1. There are 16 residues in the CDR3. Losses at the gene ends were 8 bases for V and 4 bases for J; bases not matched to a gene: 16. Germline assignment: CDR1 MNHEY and CDR2 SMNVEV (reference sequence). The CDR3 coding sequence is TGTGCCAGCTGCCTTAGAGGGGGCGGAAACTTCTATGGCTACACCTTC. Residues: CASCLRGGGNFYGYTF.

The chain has TRBV6-1 and TRBJ2-5; 10 bases are a match to TRBD1. In germline, CDR1 is MNHNS, CDR2 SASEGT. Trimming at V came to 5 bases and at J to 5 bases, leaving 5 bases not matched to a gene. The CDR3 is 14 residues long. The CDR3 sequence is CASSPDRGRETQYF. CDR3 nucleotides: TGTGCCAGCAGTCCTGACAGGGGGCGGGAGACCCAGTACTTC.

The chain combines TRBV5-4 with TRBJ2-1, with TRBD2 matching 9 bases. This CDR3 spans 15 amino acids. Germline V gene sequence: CDR1 SGHNT, CDR2 YYREEE (reference sequence). J gave up 7 bases and V 4 bases, and 9 bases lay outside the gene matches. The CDR3 region is CASSQTSGEGNEQFF. In nucleotides, the CDR3 is TGTGCCAGCAGCCAGACTAGCGGTGAGGGTAATGAGCAGTTCTTC.

This sequence joins TRBV5-1 and TRBJ2-5; 11 bases are a match to TRBD2. The CDR3 is 16 residues long. The V gene end was trimmed by 0 bases and the J gene end by 2 bases; junction bases not matched to a gene: 3. Germline V gene data show CDR1 as SGHRS and CDR2 as YFSETQ. The DNA of the CDR3 is TGCGCCAGCAGCTTGGCCCCTAGCGGGGGGCAAGAGACCCAGTACTTC. Amino acid sequence: CASSLAPSGGQETQYF.

The gene calls are TRBV12-5 and TRBJ1-3; no clear D. The CDR3 runs 16 residues. Trimming stripped 0 bases from V and 4 bases from J, with 13 bases between. CDR1 and CDR2 from the germline V gene are LGHNT and FRNRAP. The chain's CDR3 is CASGLVLERAGNTIYF. In DNA, the CDR3 is TGTGCTAGTGGTTTGGTACTGGAAAGGGCCGGAAACACCATATATTTT.

The chain combines TRBV6-5 with TRBJ2-5, with 11 bases identical to TRBD2. The CDR3 is made up of 14 amino acids. V was clipped by 6 bases and J by 2 bases; unmatched bases: 2. Germline values: CDR1 MNHEY, CDR2 SVGAGI. CDR3 region: CASRGLAAQETQYF. CDR3 nucleotide sequence: TGTGCCAGCAGGGGACTAGCGGCTCAAGAGACCCAGTACTTC.

The chain has TRBV5-7 and TRBJ2-5; TRBD2 matches 10 bases. TRBV5-7 is classed as an ORF, of uncertain function. V shed 1 base and J 0 bases; nucleotides not matched to a gene: 3. The CDR3 consists of 16 residues. The CDR3 DNA sequence: TGTGCCAGCAGCTTGCTAGCGGGGGCGTACCAAGAGACCCAGTACTTC. It yields the protein CASSLLAGAYQETQYF.

The chain has TRBV20-1 and TRBJ2-7, with TRBD2 identical over 11 bases. The CDR3 covers 11 residues. V was pared by 7 bases and J by 12 bases, with 8 bases of the junction left unmatched. Germline assignment: CDR1 DFQATT and CDR2 SNEGSKA (reference sequence). CDR3 DNA: TGCAGTGTTAATCTAGCGGGAGGTTCGTACTTC. It specifies CSVNLAGGSYF.

This clone was recorded a few times. This chain links TRBV5-1 with TRBJ2-7; 14 bases align to TRBD2. The ends lost 4 bases at V and 4 bases at J; junction bases unmatched: 4. The CDR3 sequence is 15 residues long. Germline CDR1 SGHRS, CDR2 YFSETQ. CDR3 nucleotides: TGCGCCAGCAGCCCCGGGACTAGCGGGGGTTACGAGCAGTACTTC. This sequence encodes CASSPGTSGGYEQYF.

There are a few counts of this clone. DNA for the CDR3: TGTGCCAGCAGCTTACTGGTGCAGCCCCAGCATTTT. Its translation is CASSLLVQPQHF. The chain is built from TRBV7-8 and TRBJ1-5, with D hard to call. CDR3 length: 12 residues. CDR1 is SGHVS, CDR2 FQNEAQ, per germline. V was clipped by 2 bases and J by 7 bases, with 6 bases between them.

In its sample, this clone was seen a few times. The chain is built from TRBV6-5 and TRBJ1-2, with a tentative D call TRBD1 (5 bases). The germline V gene encodes CDR1 MNHEY and CDR2 SVGAGI. V was shortened by 4 bases and J by 4 bases, with 16 bases between the two germline ends. The CDR3 has 15 amino acids. The CDR3 sequence: CASSSRGKEGYGYTF. CDR3 coding DNA: TGTGCCAGCAGTTCCCGGGGCAAAGAGGGCTATGGCTACACCTTC.

This chain uses TRBV5-4 with TRBJ2-1; either TRBD1 or TRBD2 may fit D (5 bases each). CDR1 SGHNT and CDR2 YYREEE come from the germline V gene (reference sequence). V lost 6 bases, J lost 4 bases, and 17 bases lay in between. The CDR3 totals 15 residues. DNA of the CDR3: TGTGCCAGCACGAACCGGGACGGCCGGTACAATGAGCAGTTCTTC. Its translation: CASTNRDGRYNEQFF. Complete variable domain (other parts from reference TRBV5-4 and TRBJ2-1): ETGVTQSPTHLIKTRGQQVTLRCSSQSGHNTVSWYQQALGQGPQFIFQYYREEENGRGNFPPRFSGLQFPNYSSELNVNALELDDSALYLCASTNRDGRYNEQFFGPGTRLTVL.

The genes are TRBV28 and TRBJ1-6, with TRBD1 identical over 10 bases. Germline V lookup: CDR1 MDHEN, CDR2 SYDVKM. The length of the CDR3 is 15 residues. V was pared by 6 bases and J by 6 bases, with 5 bases of the junction left unmatched. The CDR3: CASSPGDRGNSPLHF. CDR3 DNA: TGTGCCAGCAGCCCGGGGGACAGGGGTAATTCACCCCTCCACTTT.

The chain carries TRBV16 and TRBJ1-4; D remains unclear. Germline CDR1 KGHSY, CDR2 FQNENV. Deletions cut 2 bases from V and 8 bases from J, with 15 bases between. There are 15 residues in the CDR3. The CDR3: CASSQRASEYEKLFF. CDR3 sequence (DNA): TGTGCCAGCAGCCAACGTGCCTCCGAGTACGAAAAACTGTTTTTT. Together with reference TRBV16 and TRBJ1-4, the CDR3 gives the full variable domain: GEEVAQTPKHLVRGEGQKAKLYCAPIKGHSYVFWYQQVLKNEFKFLISFQNENVFDETGMPKERFSAKCLPNSPCSLEIQATKLEDSAVYFCASSQRASEYEKLFFGSGTQLSVL.

The chain carries TRBV7-9 and TRBJ2-5; 10 bases agree with TRBD2. CDR3 length equals 19 residues. The germline V gene has CDR1 SEHNR and CDR2 FQNEAQ (reference sequence). V shed 1 base, J shed 1 base, and the junction held 12 bases outside the gene matches. The CDR3 DNA reads as TGTGCCAGCAGCTTAGGGGGACTAGCGCAATCGTGGGTCCAAGAGACCCAGTACTTC. Residues: CASSLGGLAQSWVQETQYF.

The chain recombines TRBV7-2 with TRBJ2-5; possible D gene TRBD2, 6 bases. The length of the CDR3 is 15 residues. Germline CDR1 and CDR2: SGHTA and FQGNSA. The V end was cut by 5 bases, the J end by 4 bases, with 17 bases between. The CDR3 bases are TGTGCCAGCAGCCCCCTGACTAGAACCCCAGAGACCCAGTACTTC. Translation gives CASSPLTRTPETQYF.

The table lists this clone with a count of one. The chain carries TRBV11-1 and TRBJ2-4, with 9 positions matching TRBD1. Germline CDR1 and CDR2: SGHAT and FQDESV (reference sequence). Trimming took 2 bases from V and 1 from J; bases not matched to a gene: 3. There are 16 residues in the CDR3. The CDR3 loop reads CASSLSGTGAKNIQYF. The CDR3 nucleotides are TGTGCCAGCAGCTTATCCGGGACAGGGGCCAAAAACATTCAGTACTTC.

The chain couples TRBV2 to TRBJ1-4; D call uncertain. Germline CDR1 and CDR2: SNHLY and FYNNEI. CDR3 size: 15 residues. V lost 6 bases and J 0 bases, leaving 11 bases between the germline ends. The CDR3: CASRKTDATNEKLFF. CDR3 DNA: TGTGCCAGCAGAAAGACGGACGCAACTAATGAAAAACTGTTTTTT.

Only one count was recorded for this clone. The same CDR3 can be traced to other DNA sequences in this sample. The CDR3 loop reads CAISNIAESSYEQYF. The CDR3 DNA reads TGTGCCATCAGTAATATAGCTGAGAGCTCCTACGAGCAGTACTTC. The rearrangement links TRBV10-3 to TRBJ2-7; the D is unclear. The CDR3 covers 15 residues. The germline V gene encodes CDR1 ENHRY and CDR2 SYGVKD. V was cut by 5 bases and J by 0 bases, with 14 bases left in between.

This clone turned up a few times. CDR3 nucleotides: TGTGCCAGCAGCTTCAGGGGGCTGTCGGACACTGAAGCTTTCTTT. Translating it yields CASSFRGLSDTEAFF. The V and J genes are TRBV11-2 and TRBJ1-1, with TRBD1 matching over 8 bases. The CDR3 extends over 15 amino acids. CDR1 is SGHAT and CDR2 is FQNNGV in the germline V gene. V trimming: 3 bases; J trimming: 3 bases; junction bases outside the gene matches: 6.